These T cell receptor beta chains were read from a single sample in a study of blood T cell repertoires in COVID-19. The assay was immunoSEQ multiplex PCR, and TCRdb's table has in-frame clones only and misses some. In the table there are about 270,000 clones, 91% of which are singletons. Sequencing was done on a sample of PBMCs or T cells enriched from blood (not recorded which). Receptors were obtained from a man in his forties or fifties who had been exposed to COVID-19. Both conserved end residues are part of each CDR3. The D gene is left open where the match is weak. Size tells how often a clone was seen (once, few, many) or the class of an expanded clone, and some rows leave it out.

D gene,clone size,J gene,V gene,CDR3 protein,CDR3 DNA
.,.,TRBJ1-5,TRBV12-3/TRBV12-4,CASSLAYDQPQHF,TGTGCCAGCAGTTTAGCCTACGATCAGCCCCAGCATTTT
.,.,TRBJ1-1,TRBV12-3/TRBV12-4,CASSTPGMGEAFF,TGTGCCAGCAGCACCCCCGGGATGGGGGAAGCTTTCTTT
TRBD1,.,TRBJ2-1,TRBV5-5,CASSAGTGSNEQFF,TGTGCCAGCAGCGCCGGGACAGGCTCCAATGAGCAGTTCTTC
TRBD1,.,TRBJ1-2,TRBV28,CARKTDRGDGYTF,TGTGCCAGAAAGACTGACAGGGGCGATGGCTACACCTTC
.,.,TRBJ1-3,TRBV6-5,CASRETGISGNTIYF,TGTGCCAGCAGAGAGACAGGCATCTCTGGAAACACCATATATTTT
TRBD2,.,TRBJ2-2,TRBV6-1,CASSESSGSGSTGELFF,TGTGCCAGCAGTGAGTCTAGCGGGAGTGGAAGCACCGGGGAGCTGTTTTTT
TRBD2,once,TRBJ2-7,TRBV3-1/TRBV3-2,CASSQISGRAPSEQYF,TGTGCCAGCAGCCAGATTAGCGGGAGGGCCCCCTCTGAGCAGTACTTC
.,.,TRBJ2-7,TRBV28,CASSLQGLSYEQYF,TGTGCCAGCAGTTTACAGGGGCTATCCTACGAGCAGTACTTC
.,.,TRBJ1-5,TRBV6-1,CASSDPDQPQHF,TGTGCCAGCAGTGACCCCGATCAGCCCCAGCATTTT
.,.,TRBJ2-2,TRBV7-2,CASSLGTFTGELFF,TGTGCCAGCAGCTTAGGGACTTTCACCGGGGAGCTGTTTTTT
.,.,TRBJ2-1,TRBV5-1,CASSPIYSGLNFYNEQFF,TGCGCCAGCAGTCCCATTTATAGCGGACTTAATTTCTACAATGAGCAGTTCTTC
.,.,TRBJ2-1,TRBV24-1,CATSLDNEQFF,TGTGCCACCAGTTTAGACAATGAGCAGTTCTTC
TRBD2,.,TRBJ2-2,TRBV7-8,CASSPTNRGAGGRTGELFF,TGTGCCAGCAGCCCCACCAATCGCGGAGCGGGAGGTCGTACCGGGGAGCTGTTTTTT
.,few,TRBJ1-1,TRBV28,CASSIYREMNTEAFF,TGTGCCAGCAGTATATACAGGGAAATGAACACTGAAGCTTTCTTT
TRBD1,.,TRBJ1-2,TRBV19,CASSMGTGMRYTF,TGTGCCAGTAGTATGGGGACAGGGATGCGCTACACCTTC
.,.,TRBJ1-1,TRBV11-2,CASSPPQIRYQEAFF,TGTGCCAGCAGTCCCCCGCAAATCAGGTACCAAGAAGCTTTCTTT
.,.,TRBJ2-1,TRBV9,CASSPQGTGPMDEQFF,TGTGCCAGCAGCCCACAGGGTACCGGGCCTATGGATGAGCAGTTCTTC
TRBD2,once,TRBJ2-7,TRBV3-1/TRBV3-2,CASSPRLAVPQLFEQYF,TGTGCCAGCAGCCCGAGACTAGCGGTACCCCAACTTTTCGAGCAGTACTTC
.,.,TRBJ2-3,TRBV9,CASSVKGLLNTDTQYF,TGTGCCAGCAGCGTGAAAGGACTACTAAACACAGATACGCAGTATTTT
.,.,TRBJ2-5,TRBV12-2,CASRLEREFQETQYF,TGTGCAAGTCGCTTAGAGCGGGAGTTCCAAGAGACCCAGTACTTC
.,.,TRBJ1-5,TRBV28,CASRLQVGGNQPQHF,TGTGCCAGCAGGCTCCAAGTAGGGGGCAATCAGCCCCAGCATTTT
TRBD1,.,TRBJ1-1,TRBV7-9,CASSLNRMGQKNTEAFF,TGTGCCAGCAGCTTAAATCGTATGGGACAGAAAAACACTGAAGCTTTCTTT
.,.,TRBJ1-2,TRBV5-1,CASSSLQGPEGYTF,TGCGCCAGCAGCTCTCTGCAGGGGCCGGAAGGCTACACCTTC
.,.,TRBJ1-5,TRBV30,CAWSSGGLQPQHF,TGTGCCTGGAGCTCGGGGGGGCTCCAGCCCCAGCATTTT
.,.,TRBJ1-5,TRBV7-9,CASSLQGQPQHF,TGTGCCAGCAGCTTACAGGGTCAGCCCCAGCATTTT
.,.,TRBJ2-7,TRBV18,CASSPATESSYEQYF,TGTGCCAGCTCACCAGCGACAGAGAGCTCCTACGAGCAGTACTTC
TRBD1,few,TRBJ1-5,TRBV7-8,CASSSSMRQGGNQPQHF,TGTGCCAGCAGCTCAAGTATGAGACAGGGCGGTAATCAGCCCCAGCATTTT
TRBD2,.,TRBJ2-1,TRBV3-1/TRBV3-2,CASSQNSLPGLAGIVSYNEQFF,TGTGCCAGCAGCCAAAACTCCTTACCGGGACTAGCGGGAATCGTCTCCTACAATGAGCAGTTCTTC
TRBD2,.,TRBJ2-5,TRBV4-1,CASSQISGSDETQYF,TGCGCCAGCAGCCAGATTAGCGGGAGCGACGAGACCCAGTACTTC
.,.,TRBJ1-5,TRBV19,CASSRSGVLNQPQHF,TGTGCCAGTAGTAGGTCAGGGGTCCTCAATCAGCCCCAGCATTTT
TRBD1,.,TRBJ1-3,TRBV5-1,CASSVGGTGNTIYF,TGCGCCAGCAGCGTAGGGGGCACTGGAAACACCATATATTTT
.,.,TRBJ2-7,TRBV5-1,CASSSTEGEAWEQYF,TGCGCCAGCAGTTCCACAGAGGGTGAAGCATGGGAGCAGTACTTC
.,.,TRBJ1-5,TRBV6-5,CASSPAYQPQHF,TGTGCCAGCAGCCCCGCCTACCAGCCCCAGCATTTT
TRBD1,.,TRBJ1-1,TRBV7-9,CASSSYGTEHAEAFF,TGTGCCAGCAGCTCCTACGGGACAGAGCACGCTGAAGCTTTCTTT
TRBD2,.,TRBJ2-2,TRBV4-2,CASSPRSSGSTGELFF,TGTGCCAGCAGCCCCCGGAGTAGCGGGAGCACCGGGGAGCTGTTTTTT
.,.,TRBJ1-2,TRBV3-1/TRBV3-2,CASSQVEDPARDGYTF,TGTGCCAGCAGCCAAGTCGAGGACCCAGCCAGGGATGGCTACACCTTC
.,once,TRBJ1-5,TRBV10-3,CATSGIKGRGGQPQHF,TGTGCCACCTCTGGGATCAAAGGGCGAGGGGGTCAGCCCCAGCATTTT
.,.,TRBJ1-5,TRBV30,CAWSVRPGSNQPQHF,TGTGCCTGGAGTGTCCGCCCCGGGAGCAATCAGCCCCAGCATTTT
.,few,TRBJ1-5,TRBV7-9,CASSLEAGSNQPQHF,TGTGCCAGCAGCTTAGAGGCGGGGTCCAATCAGCCCCAGCATTTT
TRBD1,.,TRBJ2-5,TRBV7-9,CASSLGTGRETQYF,TGTGCCAGCAGCCTAGGGACAGGGAGAGAGACCCAGTACTTC
.,.,TRBJ2-3,TRBV5-5,CASSPHQQASGTDTQYF,TGTGCCAGCAGCCCCCACCAGCAGGCCTCGGGCACAGATACGCAGTATTTT
.,.,TRBJ2-2,TRBV5-1,CASSLDQGRIGELFF,TGCGCCAGCAGCTTGGATCAGGGAAGGATCGGGGAGCTGTTTTTT
.,.,TRBJ1-2,TRBV6-5,CASSYPAGRGYTF,TGTGCCAGCAGTTACCCGGCGGGCCGTGGCTACACCTTC
TRBD2,few,TRBJ2-1,TRBV6-2/TRBV6-3,CASSYSIGGSSYNEQFF,TGTGCCAGCAGTTACTCGATAGGCGGGAGTTCCTACAATGAGCAGTTCTTC
.,.,TRBJ1-2,TRBV19,CASSISQGNLYGYTF,TGTGCCAGTAGTATCTCACAGGGAAATCTCTATGGCTACACCTTC
TRBD2,.,TRBJ2-1,TRBV9,CASSLLAGGPDEQFF,TGTGCCAGCAGCCTCCTAGCGGGAGGGCCCGATGAGCAGTTCTTC